The T cell receptor beta chain described here comes from a study of blood T cell repertoires in COVID-19. As for the study in general: Samples came from the United States, Italy and Spain, spanning acute and convalescent COVID-19. PBMCs, B-cell-depleted T cells, or T cells provided the cDNA or gDNA that made up the material.

Trimming left V 2 bases short and J 2 bases short, with 10 bases between. The CDR3 has 15 residues. Looked up from germline, CDR1 is SGHTA and CDR2 is FQGTGA. As processed by the authors: Amplification of reference gene primers provided the estimated nucleated cell counts. The data were produced by immunoSEQ multiplex PCR, yet TCRdb's version contains in-frame clones alone and is incomplete. Clonal size and the V and J genes are those of that table, whereas D and trimming came from the DNA. Of 95,000 to 100,000 clones listed, around 84% are singletons. Specimen: peripheral blood. The chain uses TRBV7-3 and TRBJ2-1, with a tentative D call TRBD2 (5 bases). The source is a woman aged 60-70 years with acute or convalescent COVID-19. The CDR3 DNA reads as TGTGCCAGCAGCTTAGACCGAGCGGCCTACAATGAGCAGTTCTTC. Its translation: CASSLDRAAYNEQFF.